One sample yielded the 10 T cell receptor beta chains listed below, sequenced in a study of cytomegalovirus exposure and HLA in healthy donors. PCR primers comprised 60 Vbeta and 13 Jbeta primers. Method: immunoSEQ multiplex PCR; TCRdb's copy keeps in-frame clones and lacks some. The table has 65,000 to 85,000 clones, approximately 70% seen once; the top ten hold 13% to 15%. The sequencing input was PBMCs. The origin of the receptors is a male donor in good health and CMV-seropositive.

The J gene is TRBJ2-1, the V gene TRBV4-1, with 8 nucleotides matching TRBD2. This CDR3 has 16 residues. The J segment lost 6 bases and the V segment lost 4 bases, leaving 11 bases of the junction unmatched. The V gene's germline CDR1 is MGHRA and CDR2 YSYEKL. CDR3 DNA sequence: TGCGCCAGCAGCCCGAGACTTAGCGGGGTTTTCAATGAGCAGTTCTTC. Translated, it gives CASSPRLSGVFNEQFF.

The gene calls are TRBV27 and TRBJ2-7, with D perhaps matching TRBD1 (5 bases). Trimming left V 1 base short and J 7 bases short, with 11 bases between. Germline assignment: CDR1 MNHEY and CDR2 SMNVEV (reference sequence). The CDR3 has 13 amino acids. This chain's CDR3 is CASSLFGAREQYF. The CDR3 nucleotides are TGTGCCAGCAGTTTATTTGGGGCCAGGGAGCAGTACTTC.

This clone was detected only once. The chain uses TRBV19 and TRBJ2-7, with D uncertain. The CDR3 runs to 12 residues. In germline, CDR1 is LNHDA, CDR2 SQIVND (reference sequence). V lost 3 bases, J lost 2 bases, and 5 bases lay in between. CDR3 sequence reads: CASSIGTYEQYF. The CDR3 nucleotides are TGTGCCAGTAGTATTGGCACCTACGAGCAGTACTTC.

J is TRBJ2-3 and V is TRBV5-6; 12 bases line up with TRBD2. The CDR3 consists of 18 residues. The V and J ends lost 2 bases and 2 bases, in that order; junction bases with no gene match: 9. In germline, CDR1 is SGHDT, CDR2 YYEEEE. DNA for the CDR3: TGTGCCAGCAGCTTCGCTAGCGGGGGGGCTGCGTTCACAGATACGCAGTATTTT. This codes for CASSFASGGAAFTDTQYF.

The V and J genes are TRBV5-4 and TRBJ2-5; tentative D call: TRBD1 (5 bases). Matching the DNA end better, TRBJ2-7 makes the J call doubtful. Germline V gene sequence: CDR1 SGHNT, CDR2 YYREEE (reference sequence). The CDR3 extends over 15 amino acids. CDR3 nucleotide sequence: TGTGCCAGCAGCCTCGACCTTCAGGGCTCCTACGAGCAGTACTTC. It yields the protein CASSLDLQGSYEQYF.

J is TRBJ1-1 and V is TRBV7-2; D is possibly TRBD1 (6 bases). V was pared by 5 bases and J by 2 bases, with 9 bases between. The CDR3 contains 13 residues. The V gene's germline CDR1 is SGHTA and CDR2 FQGNSA. Written as DNA, the CDR3 is TGTGCCAGCAGCAAGGACAGAAACACTGAAGCTTTCTTT. It specifies CASSKDRNTEAFF.

The J gene is TRBJ1-6, the V gene TRBV30; TRBD1 aligns across 8 bases. Germline values: CDR1 GTSNPN, CDR2 SVGIG (reference sequence). Trimming cost V 4 bases and J 10 bases; bases outside gene matches: 6. The length of the CDR3 is 13 residues. DNA of the CDR3: TGTGCCTGGAATGTGGGACAGGTATCACCCCTCCACTTT. This sequence encodes CAWNVGQVSPLHF.

The chain employs TRBV5-6 and TRBJ2-3; 14 bases fit TRBD2. Losses at the gene ends were 4 bases for V and 1 base for J; bases not matched to a gene: 8. Germline-derived CDR1 and CDR2 are SGHDT and YYEEEE. This CDR3 contains 18 residues. In nucleotides, the CDR3 is TGTGCCAGCAGCCCGGTCCGGGGACTAGCGGGGGGCACAGATACGCAGTATTTT. It specifies CASSPVRGLAGGTDTQYF.

The CDR3 region is CASSSGQPGTEAFF. DNA for the CDR3: TGTGCCAGCAGCTCGGGACAGCCCGGCACTGAAGCTTTCTTT. This chain connects TRBV11-3 to TRBJ1-1, with 7 bases lining up with TRBD1. J was trimmed by 4 bases and V by 4 bases; bases with no gene match: 6. The CDR3 length is 14 residues. The germline V gene encodes CDR1 SGHNT and CDR2 YENEEA.

This clone was recorded a few times. The chain employs TRBV5-1 and TRBJ2-1; maybe TRBD2 (6 bases). Germline V gene sequence: CDR1 SGHRS, CDR2 YFSETQ. The CDR3 spans 14 residues. Trimming removed 3 bases from V and 12 bases from J, with 19 bases in between. The CDR3 bases are TGCGCCAGCAGCTGGGGGACTGGGGTCGAGGGGCAGTTCTTC. Its translation is CASSWGTGVEGQFF.